The 31 T cell receptor beta chains presented below share a single source sample, sequenced in a study of human T cells and chemical hapten exposure listed by TCRdb under 2021. Sample time point, as interpreted from the label and publication: pre-sensitization, week 0. This specimen's treatment or condition label, per the study, means: therapeutic diphenylcyclopropenone sensitization with weekly scalp DPC. Library construction relied on RACE. TCRdb shows the sequencer as NextSeq 500. The public sequencing data were trimmed at Q25 with fastp and processed into clonotypes with MiXCR by TCRdb, which kept only in-frame beta chains. Rows are unified per CDR3 protein, each entry keeping the most common DNA and genes. This sample holds 85,000 to 120,000 distinct CDR3 sequences; 12% were observed only once. Of the sample, about 1.6% is held by the ten largest clones. The sequenced sample was whole blood, obtained in connection with sensitization to the hapten diphenylcyclopropenone (DPC). These receptors were collected from a woman aged 45-60 years with alopecia areata. Some clones in this sample may be carry-over from other donors' samples.

In its sample, this clonotype was seen a few times. The V and J genes are TRBV7-2 and TRBJ1-2, with a weak D call TRBD1 (6 bases). V was clipped by 3 bases and J by 6 bases, with 17 bases between them. This CDR3 has 15 residues. The germline V gene encodes CDR1 SGHTA and CDR2 FQGNSA. The CDR3 region is CASSFQGITGNGYTF. CDR3 bases: TGTGCCAGCAGCTTTCAAGGGATAACAGGGAATGGCTACACCTTC.

V usage is TRBV28 and J usage is TRBJ1-1; D not resolved. Germline V gene data show CDR1 as MDHEN and CDR2 as SYDVKM. This CDR3 spans 13 amino acids. Between the trimmed V and J ends, which lost 7 bases and 4 bases, there was a span of 13 bases. CDR3 residues: CASISRGVTEAFF. The CDR3, as DNA: TGTGCCAGCATATCACGGGGTGTCACTGAAGCTTTCTTT.

The CDR3 protein is CASSPRTSGEAQYF. The CDR3 DNA reads as TGCGCCAGCAGCCCGAGGACTAGCGGGGAGGCCCAGTACTTC. The V and J genes are TRBV5-1 and TRBJ2-5, with 12 bases lining up with TRBD2. This CDR3 is 14 amino acids long. V lost 4 bases to trimming and J lost 9 bases; unmatched junction nucleotides: 7. CDR1 is SGHRS, CDR2 YFSETQ, per germline.

The chain couples TRBV6-1 to TRBJ1-3, with D hard to call. Per germline, CDR1 MNHNS and CDR2 SASEGT. This CDR3 spans 12 amino acids. V was clipped by 10 bases and J by 2 bases, with 9 bases between them. CDR3 in DNA: TGTGCCACTACAGAAACTGGAAACACCATATATTTT. It is translated as CATTETGNTIYF.

This clonotype was recorded at least ten times. The chain has TRBV6-2 or TRBV6-3 and TRBJ2-7; a possible D gene is TRBD1 (5 bases). The germline CDR1 and CDR2 sequences are MNHEY and SVGEGT. The CDR3 spans 15 residues. The V end was cut by 6 bases, the J end by 4 bases, with 19 bases between. The CDR3 sequence is CASRVGASVKYEQYF. The CDR3 region has the DNA TGTGCCAGCAGGGTAGGGGCCTCCGTCAAATACGAGCAGTACTTC.

The rearrangement joins TRBV20-1 to TRBJ2-3, with 12 bases fitting TRBD2. V lost 2 bases and J lost 2; bases outside the gene matches: 5. Germline loops: CDR1 DFQATT, CDR2 SNEGSKA (reference sequence). The CDR3 has 16 amino acids. Written as DNA, the CDR3 is TGCAGTGCTAGACGACTAGCGGGAGAGTACACAGATACGCAGTATTTT. It translates to CSARRLAGEYTDTQYF.

This clonotype has more than one count but fewer than ten. The V call is TRBV18, the J call TRBJ1-5, with no clear D. This CDR3 has 14 amino acids. With 3 bases removed from V and 6 bases from J, the gap between germline ends came to 12 bases. Germline V lookup: CDR1 KGHSH, CDR2 LQKENI. DNA for the CDR3: TGTGCCAGCTCACCGAGGCCAAGGACTCAGCCCCAGCATTTT. This sequence encodes CASSPRPRTQPQHF.

The genes are TRBV6-6 and TRBJ2-7, with 11 bases fitting TRBD2. This CDR3 has 14 amino acids. Germline CDR1 MNHNY, CDR2 SVGAGI (reference sequence). Germline trimming cut 5 bases from V and 3 bases from J; bases unmatched to any gene: 3. The CDR3 reads CASSKGTSGYEQYF. CDR3 in DNA: TGTGCCAGCAGTAAGGGGACTAGCGGCTACGAGCAGTACTTC.

There are many counts of this clonotype. The chain is built from TRBV6-1 and TRBJ1-2; a possible D gene is TRBD1 (5 bases). The CDR3 extends over 14 amino acids. CDR1 MNHNS and CDR2 SASEGT come from the germline V gene. Trimming removed 6 bases from V and 0 bases from J, with 11 bases in between. CDR3 nucleotide sequence: TGTGCCAGCAGCGGGGCCTTAGCTAACTATGGCTACACCTTC. This codes for CASSGALANYGYTF.

The V gene is TRBV12-3 or TRBV12-4, the J gene TRBJ2-7, with D unresolved. The CDR3 has 13 amino acids. Trimming took off 4 bases at V and 0 bases at J, with 7 bases between the two ends. The CDR3: CASSSQSSYEQYF. CDR3 DNA sequence: TGTGCCAGCAGTTCCCAGAGCTCCTACGAGCAGTACTTC.

This clonotype has a handful of counts. The chain joins TRBV7-6 to TRBJ2-3; perhaps TRBD1 as D (8 bases). This CDR3 has 19 residues. Trimming pared 5 bases from V and 5 bases from J, leaving 29 bases between. The V gene's germline CDR1 is SGHVS and CDR2 FNYEAQ. The CDR3 reads CASSLYPPGQARGGDTQYF. The CDR3 region has the DNA TGTGCCAGCAGCCTTTACCCCCCGGGACAGGCTAGGGGGGGAGATACGCAGTATTTT.

This clonotype was observed a handful of times. V and J are TRBV28 and TRBJ2-7; D may be TRBD1 (6 bases). Germline loops: CDR1 MDHEN, CDR2 SYDVKM. The length of the CDR3 is 15 residues. The V and J ends lost 5 bases and 2 bases respectively, with 16 bases between them. CDR3 residues: CASSPSRGAPYEQYF. Here the CDR3 DNA reads TGTGCCAGCAGTCCGTCCAGGGGTGCACCCTACGAGCAGTACTTC. The entire variable domain, with the rest obtained from reference TRBV28 and TRBJ2-7, is as follows: DVKVTQSSRYLVKRTGEKVFLECVQDMDHENMFWYRQDPGLGLRLIYFSYDVKMKEKGDIPEGYSVSREKKERFSLILESASTNQTSMYLCASSPSRGAPYEQYFGPGTRLTVT.

This clonotype was picked up a small number of times. The chain links TRBV20-1 to TRBJ2-1; D is possibly TRBD1 (5 bases). V lost 6 bases and J lost 5, with 17 bases in between. Germline-derived CDR1 and CDR2 are DFQATT and SNEGSKA (reference sequence). The CDR3 is made up of 14 amino acids. CDR3 coding DNA: TGCAGTGCCCCTGAAGGGCCAGGGAACAATGAGCAGTTCTTC. It encodes CSAPEGPGNNEQFF.

In this sample, this clonotype turned up a few times. This sequence joins TRBV16 and TRBJ2-7, with 8 bases aligning to TRBD1. Germline CDR1 reads KGHSY; CDR2 reads FQNENV. The junction had 4 bases not matched to a gene; V was cut back by 4 bases and J by 2 bases. CDR3 length equals 14 residues. As DNA, the CDR3 is TGTGCCAGCAGCCGCGACAGGGGTACCTACGAGCAGTACTTC. Its translation is CASSRDRGTYEQYF.

The rearrangement joins TRBV11-2 to TRBJ2-1, with 11 bases that match TRBD2. Trimming took 5 bases from V and 8 from J; bases not matched to a gene: 8. Germline V gives CDR1 SGHAT, CDR2 FQNNGV. This CDR3 has 15 amino acids. The CDR3 loop is CASSHTLAGVDEQFF. CDR3 nucleotides: TGTGCCAGCAGCCATACACTAGCGGGGGTCGATGAGCAGTTCTTC.

This clonotype came up a few times. J is TRBJ2-5 and V is TRBV5-1, with D possibly being TRBD1 or TRBD2 (5 bases each). The V gene's germline CDR1 is SGHRS and CDR2 YFSETQ. The V gene lost 5 bases and the J gene lost 0 bases, with 11 bases spanning the gap. The CDR3 is 14 residues long. The CDR3 reads CASRTGTDQETQYF. CDR3 bases: TGCGCCAGCAGGACCGGGACGGACCAAGAGACCCAGTACTTC.

This clonotype was seen a handful of times. This chain links TRBV6-2 or TRBV6-3 with TRBJ2-3; 8 bases are a match to TRBD2. CDR3 size: 14 residues. Germline V CDR1 and CDR2: MNHEY, SVGEGT. V trimming: 6 bases; J trimming: 7 bases; junction bases outside the gene matches: 9. CDR3 sequence (DNA): TGTGCCAGCAGCCTCACTAGCGGTTTAAATACGCAGTATTTT. Protein: CASSLTSGLNTQYF.

This clonotype occurred a few times. The chain employs TRBV11-2 and TRBJ2-1, with a tentative D call TRBD2 (5 bases). The CDR3 loop spans 17 amino acids. Trimming cost V 1 base and J 0 bases, with 13 bases left between them. Germline V gene sequence: CDR1 SGHAT, CDR2 FQNNGV. The CDR3 coding sequence is TGTGCCAGCAGCTTAGGATTCGGACTTAGCTCCTACAATGAGCAGTTCTTC. This encodes CASSLGFGLSSYNEQFF. Using reference TRBV11-2 and TRBJ2-1 for the parts outside the CDR3, the full variable domain is EAGVAQSPRYKIIEKRQSVAFWCNPISGHATLYWYQQILGQGPKLLIQFQNNGVVDDSQLPKDRFSAERLKGVDSTLKIQPAKLEDSAVYLCASSLGFGLSSYNEQFFGPGTRLTVL.

This chain links TRBV29-1 with TRBJ2-1; 7 bases line up with TRBD1. CDR3 length: 13 amino acids. Trimming took 4 bases from V and 4 from J; bases not matched to a gene: 4. The germline CDR1 and CDR2 sequences are SQVTM and ANQGSEA. Written as DNA, the CDR3 is TGCAGCGTTGGACAGGGAAGGTACAATGAGCAGTTCTTC. This translates into CSVGQGRYNEQFF.

In its sample, this clonotype was seen a few times. This sequence joins TRBV12-3 or TRBV12-4 and TRBJ2-7; D possibly corresponds to TRBD2 (5 bases). V lost 8 bases and J 5 bases, leaving 22 bases between the germline ends. The CDR3 runs to 15 residues. CDR3 residues: CASSTFRGMVNEQYF. The CDR3 DNA is TGTGCCAGCTCCACCTTTCGGGGAATGGTCAACGAGCAGTACTTC.

The chain employs TRBV28 and TRBJ2-7; D unclear. This CDR3 is 12 amino acids long. Per the germline V gene, CDR1 is MDHEN and CDR2 is SYDVKM. V was pared by 6 bases and J by 6 bases, with 12 bases between. CDR3 DNA: TGTGCCAGCAGCGTAGGTTCCCTCGAGCAGTACTTC. It yields the protein CASSVGSLEQYF.

This clonotype has just a few counts. V and J are TRBV3-1 and TRBJ1-3; tentatively, D is TRBD1 (6 bases). The CDR3 is 18 residues long. Trimming took off 5 bases at V and 7 bases at J, with 27 bases between the two ends. Germline V lookup: CDR1 LGHDT, CDR2 YNNKEL (reference sequence). The CDR3, as DNA: TGTGCCAGCAGCTCACTATACGACAGGACATCCCCAGGCAACACCATATATTTT. Translated: CASSSLYDRTSPGNTIYF.

The chain employs TRBV7-9 and TRBJ2-7; D is undetermined. This CDR3 region has 12 residues. Deletions cut 4 bases from V and 2 bases from J, with 6 bases between. Per the germline V gene, CDR1 is SEHNR and CDR2 is FQNEAQ (reference sequence). CDR3 nucleotide sequence: TGTGCCAGCAGCTCAATGACCTACGAGCAGTACTTC. Amino acid sequence: CASSSMTYEQYF.

There are many counts of this clonotype. This chain joins TRBV5-1 and TRBJ1-1; the D gene is possibly TRBD1 (6 bases). Trimming removed 0 bases from V and 7 bases from J, with 13 bases in between. Germline loops: CDR1 SGHRS, CDR2 YFSETQ. This CDR3 has 14 residues. In DNA, the CDR3 is TGCGCCAGCAGCTTGGTAGGGGGAGGCGGTGAAGCTTTCTTT. It translates to CASSLVGGGGEAFF.

Ten or more counts support this clonotype. A read error may produce the germline difference seen at one junction end. The chain uses TRBV3-1 and TRBJ2-3; TRBD1 or TRBD2 may be the D gene (5 bases each). CDR3 size: 17 residues. The germline V gene encodes CDR1 LGHDT and CDR2 YNNKEL (reference sequence). CDR3 sequence reads: CASSQDGTVEGTDTQYF. DNA for the CDR3: TGTGCCAGCAGTCAAGATGGGACGGTGGAGGGCACAGATACGCAGTATTTT.

Of note for this clonotype: Since a much larger clone is just one base distant, this may be a read error. V is TRBV12-3 or TRBV12-4 and J is TRBJ1-1; no definite D call. Trimming left V 3 bases short and J 4 bases short, with 9 bases between. The CDR3 sequence is 13 residues long. This CDR3 is CASSFQSGTEAFF. The CDR3 DNA follows: TGTGCCAGCAGTTTTCAGAGCGGCACTGAAGCTTTCTTT.

The V gene is TRBV7-6, the J gene TRBJ2-2; possible D gene TRBD1, 5 bases. V was clipped by 2 bases and J by 4 bases, with 11 bases between them. The CDR3 extends over 15 amino acids. CDR1 SGHVS and CDR2 FNYEAQ come from the germline V gene. CDR3 bases: TGTGCCAGCAGCTTAACCCCAGGGATCACCGGGGAGCTGTTTTTT. Residues: CASSLTPGITGELFF.

This clonotype was detected only a few times. The gene calls are TRBV12-5 and TRBJ2-1, with 7 bases fitting TRBD1. Germline assignment: CDR1 LGHNT and CDR2 FRNRAP. This CDR3 is 16 amino acids long. V lost 7 bases and J lost 0; bases outside the gene matches: 9. CDR3 nucleotide sequence: TGTGCTAGTGCCACAGGGGTCCCCAGCTCCTACAATGAGCAGTTCTTC. Protein sequence: CASATGVPSSYNEQFF.

The chain employs TRBV10-3 and TRBJ1-5; D gene ambiguous. Looked up from germline, CDR1 is ENHRY and CDR2 is SYGVKD. Trimming removed 6 bases from V and 3 bases from J, with 6 bases in between. The CDR3 runs to 12 residues. DNA for the CDR3: TGTGCCATCAGCGCTCCCAATCAGCCCCAGCATTTT. This sequence encodes CAISAPNQPQHF.

This clonotype has more than one count but fewer than ten. CDR3 sequence reads: CSARDFPYYEQYF. The CDR3 bases are TGCAGTGCTAGAGACTTCCCTTACTACGAGCAGTACTTC. The chain recombines TRBV20-1 with TRBJ2-7; no firm D call. CDR1 and CDR2 from the germline V gene are DFQATT and SNEGSKA (reference sequence). CDR3 size: 13 residues. V shed 0 bases and J shed 3 bases, with 9 bases lying between them.

DNA of the CDR3: TGTGCCACCAGCAGAGATCTGCGGGAGGCCGGGACAGATACGCAGTATTTT. Translating gives CATSRDLREAGTDTQYF. V usage is TRBV15 and J usage is TRBJ2-3, with TRBD2 matching 8 bases. The length of the CDR3 is 17 residues. Unmatched junction bases numbered 8, after V lost 0 bases and J lost 3 bases. Germline V gene sequence: CDR1 LNHNV, CDR2 YYDKDF (reference sequence).